These 2 T cell receptor beta chains share one sample of origin, sequenced in a study of CD8 T cells in ankylosing spondylitis. Study results and caveats: Seemingly distinctive of ankylosing spondylitis blood was a TCR beta motif formed by eight highly homologous variants.

One entry per CDR3 protein, called by TCRdb with MiXCR from the 5' RACE reads. The table shows roughly 700,000 distinct CDR3 sequences, with roughly 19% occurring only once. What these receptors recognize is not known. Sequencing was performed on blood, either unsorted or a sorted T cell fraction (not recorded which). These receptors were collected from a male donor with ankylosing spondylitis.

This clonotype was picked up many times. This chain links TRBV12-3 or TRBV12-4 with TRBJ2-2; 11 bases fit TRBD2. The CDR3 contains 13 residues. J lost 7 bases, V lost 9 bases, and 4 bases had no gene match. The CDR3 sequence is CASSGRAVGELFF. CDR3 bases: TGTGCCAGTAGCGGGAGGGCCGTCGGGGAGCTGTTTTTT.

The chain uses TRBV28 and TRBJ2-7, with TRBD1 identical over 7 bases. Looked up from germline, CDR1 is MDHEN and CDR2 is SYDVKM. This CDR3 spans 15 amino acids. V shed 5 bases, J shed 3 bases, and the junction held 10 bases outside the gene matches. The CDR3 DNA reads TGTGCCAGCAGTGGAACAGGGGTCCCCTACTACGAGCAGTACTTC. It encodes CASSGTGVPYYEQYF.